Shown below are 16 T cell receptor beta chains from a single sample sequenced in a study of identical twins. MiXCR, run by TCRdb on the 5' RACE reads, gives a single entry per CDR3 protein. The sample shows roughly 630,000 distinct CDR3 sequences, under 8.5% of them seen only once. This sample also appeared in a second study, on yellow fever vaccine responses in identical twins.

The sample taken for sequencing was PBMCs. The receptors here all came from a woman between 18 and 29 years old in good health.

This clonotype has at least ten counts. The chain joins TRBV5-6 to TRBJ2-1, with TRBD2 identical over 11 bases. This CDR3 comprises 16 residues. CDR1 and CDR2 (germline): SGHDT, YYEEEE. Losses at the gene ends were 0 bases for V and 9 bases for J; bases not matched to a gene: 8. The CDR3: CASSLGLAGPFSEQFF. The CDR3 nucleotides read TGTGCCAGCAGCTTGGGACTAGCGGGACCCTTTAGTGAGCAGTTCTTC.

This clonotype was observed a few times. The CDR3 protein is CATSRDRYEQFF. In DNA form, the CDR3 reads TGTGCCACCAGCAGAGATAGGTATGAGCAGTTCTTC. The chain joins TRBV15 to TRBJ2-1, with D hard to call. Per the germline V gene, CDR1 is LNHNV and CDR2 is YYDKDF (reference sequence). V lost 0 bases and J lost 8, with 5 bases in between. CDR3 length equals 12 residues.

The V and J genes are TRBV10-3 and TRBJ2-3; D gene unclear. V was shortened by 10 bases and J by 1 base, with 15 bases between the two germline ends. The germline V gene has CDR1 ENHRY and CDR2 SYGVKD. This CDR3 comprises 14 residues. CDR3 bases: TGTGCCACACGGGCAGCGCCAGGCACAGATACGCAGTATTTT. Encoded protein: CATRAAPGTDTQYF.

The CDR3 DNA follows: TGCAGTGTGCCCGCCGGGGCCAATCAGCCCCAGCATTTT. Amino acid sequence: CSVPAGANQPQHF. The J gene is TRBJ1-5, the V gene TRBV20-1, with D perhaps TRBD1 (5 bases). Trimming removed 7 bases at V and 3 bases at J, with 13 bases between. Per germline, CDR1 DFQATT and CDR2 SNEGSKA (reference sequence). The CDR3 loop spans 13 amino acids.

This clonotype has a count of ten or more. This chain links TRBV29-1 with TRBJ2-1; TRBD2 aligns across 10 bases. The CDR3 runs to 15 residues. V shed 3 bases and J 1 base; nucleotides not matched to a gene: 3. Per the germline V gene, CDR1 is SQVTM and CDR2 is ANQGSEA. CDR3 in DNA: TGCAGCGTTGATGTTAGCGGGAGGTCCTACAATGAGCAGTTCTTC. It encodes CSVDVSGRSYNEQFF.

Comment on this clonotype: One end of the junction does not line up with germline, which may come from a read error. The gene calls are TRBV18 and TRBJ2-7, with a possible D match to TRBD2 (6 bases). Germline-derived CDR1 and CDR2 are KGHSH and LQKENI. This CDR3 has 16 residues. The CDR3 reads CASSPPGGRVNYEHYF. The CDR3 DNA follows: TGTGCCAGCTCACCACCGGGGGGACGGGTAAACTACGAGCATTACTTC.

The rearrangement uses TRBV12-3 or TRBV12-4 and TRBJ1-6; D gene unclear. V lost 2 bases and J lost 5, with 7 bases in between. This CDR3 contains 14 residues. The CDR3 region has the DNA TGTGCCAGCAGTTTACGGGCCAATAATTCACCCCTCCACTTT. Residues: CASSLRANNSPLHF.

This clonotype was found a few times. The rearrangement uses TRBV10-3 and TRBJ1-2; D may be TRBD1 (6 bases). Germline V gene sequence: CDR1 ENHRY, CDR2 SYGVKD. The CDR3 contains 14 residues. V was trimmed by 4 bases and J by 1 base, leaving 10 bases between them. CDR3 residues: CAISGTAINYGYTF. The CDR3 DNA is TGTGCCATCAGTGGGACAGCTATTAACTATGGCTACACCTTC.

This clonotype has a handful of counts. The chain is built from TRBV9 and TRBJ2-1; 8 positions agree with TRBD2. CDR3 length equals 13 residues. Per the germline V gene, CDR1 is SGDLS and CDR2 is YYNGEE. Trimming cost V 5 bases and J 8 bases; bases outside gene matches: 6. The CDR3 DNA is TGTGCCAGCAGGCGGGAGGATAAGTATGAGCAGTTCTTC. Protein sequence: CASRREDKYEQFF.

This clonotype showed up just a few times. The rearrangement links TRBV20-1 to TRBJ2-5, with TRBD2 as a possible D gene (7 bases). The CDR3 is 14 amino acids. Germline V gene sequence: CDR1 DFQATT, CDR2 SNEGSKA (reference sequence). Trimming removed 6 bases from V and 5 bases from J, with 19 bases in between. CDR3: CSAGGVGLAETQYF. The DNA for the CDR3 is TGCAGTGCAGGGGGGGTAGGGTTAGCGGAGACCCAGTACTTC.

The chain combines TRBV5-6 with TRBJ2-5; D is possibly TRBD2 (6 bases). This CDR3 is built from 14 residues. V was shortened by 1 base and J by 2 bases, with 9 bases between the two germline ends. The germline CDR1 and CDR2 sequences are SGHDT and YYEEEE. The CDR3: CASSLRLVQETQYF. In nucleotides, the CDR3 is TGTGCCAGCAGCTTGCGACTAGTGCAAGAGACCCAGTACTTC.

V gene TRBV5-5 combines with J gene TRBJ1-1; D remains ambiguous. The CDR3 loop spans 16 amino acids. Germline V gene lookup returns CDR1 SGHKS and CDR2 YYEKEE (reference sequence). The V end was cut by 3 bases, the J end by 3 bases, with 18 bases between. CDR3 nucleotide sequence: TGTGCCAGCAGCTACCGGGGAGGAGGATTCGACACTGAAGCTTTCTTT. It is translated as CASSYRGGGFDTEAFF.

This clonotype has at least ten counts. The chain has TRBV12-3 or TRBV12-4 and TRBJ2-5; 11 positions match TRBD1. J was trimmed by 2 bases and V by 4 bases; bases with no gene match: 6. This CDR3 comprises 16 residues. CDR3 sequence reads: CASSSYGTGGQETQYF. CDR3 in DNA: TGTGCCAGCAGTTCCTACGGGACAGGGGGACAAGAGACCCAGTACTTC.

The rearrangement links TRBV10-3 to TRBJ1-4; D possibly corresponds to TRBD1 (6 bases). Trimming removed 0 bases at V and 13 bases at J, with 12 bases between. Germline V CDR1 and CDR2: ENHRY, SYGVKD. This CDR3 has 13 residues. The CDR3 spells CAISESKTGRLFF. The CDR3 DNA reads TGTGCCATCAGTGAGTCGAAAACAGGGAGACTGTTTTTT.

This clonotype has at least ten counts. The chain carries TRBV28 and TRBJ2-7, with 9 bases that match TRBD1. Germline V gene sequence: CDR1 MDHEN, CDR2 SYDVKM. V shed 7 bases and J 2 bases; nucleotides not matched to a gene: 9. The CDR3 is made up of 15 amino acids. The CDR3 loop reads CASTHPNRGPYEQYF. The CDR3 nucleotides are TGTGCCAGCACCCATCCAAACAGGGGGCCCTACGAGCAGTACTTC.

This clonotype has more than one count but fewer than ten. The CDR3 DNA reads as TGTGCCAGCAGGCCTCAGGTTTTCAACGCGAACACCGGGGAGCTGTTTTTT. Amino acid sequence: CASRPQVFNANTGELFF. The chain links TRBV12-3 or TRBV12-4 to TRBJ2-2; no clear D. This CDR3 has 17 residues. V shed 6 bases and J shed 0 bases, with 17 bases lying between them.